This T cell receptor beta chain was documented in a study of T cell repertoires in aging, cancer and after chemotherapy. Whole-study context: Clear clonal overlap appeared across healthy donor samples taken over several months to years. Points from the study as a whole: Age-matched healthy donors had significantly more diverse, less clonal blood TCR repertoires than untreated cancer patients. The repertoire data cannot show anything about immunological memory following chemotherapy. Rebound thymic output was suggested by rising median generation probability during chemotherapy in each cancer cohort.

In regard to this clonotype: Its target is unknown.

The template was genomic DNA from peripheral blood, not RNA. V dropped 5 bases and J dropped 3; count of bases not matched to a gene: 10. In germline, CDR1 is MNHEY, CDR2 SVGAGI. This CDR3 region has 15 residues. TRB rearrangements spanning V, D and J were amplified using mixed TRB-A/B primers. MiXCR, applied by TCRdb to the multiplex PCR reads, yields one record per CDR3 protein. Of 10,000 to 15,000 distinct CDR3 sequences listed, just over 30% are singletons. Sequenced input: blood. The clonotype originates from a human donor in good health. The donor label of this sample is uncertain. The chain has TRBV6-5 and TRBJ2-7; the match to TRBD1 covers 7 bases. Here the CDR3 DNA reads TGTGCCAGCAGTCCGGACAGGAACCTAAACTACGAGCAGTACTTC. It codes for CASSPDRNLNYEQYF.